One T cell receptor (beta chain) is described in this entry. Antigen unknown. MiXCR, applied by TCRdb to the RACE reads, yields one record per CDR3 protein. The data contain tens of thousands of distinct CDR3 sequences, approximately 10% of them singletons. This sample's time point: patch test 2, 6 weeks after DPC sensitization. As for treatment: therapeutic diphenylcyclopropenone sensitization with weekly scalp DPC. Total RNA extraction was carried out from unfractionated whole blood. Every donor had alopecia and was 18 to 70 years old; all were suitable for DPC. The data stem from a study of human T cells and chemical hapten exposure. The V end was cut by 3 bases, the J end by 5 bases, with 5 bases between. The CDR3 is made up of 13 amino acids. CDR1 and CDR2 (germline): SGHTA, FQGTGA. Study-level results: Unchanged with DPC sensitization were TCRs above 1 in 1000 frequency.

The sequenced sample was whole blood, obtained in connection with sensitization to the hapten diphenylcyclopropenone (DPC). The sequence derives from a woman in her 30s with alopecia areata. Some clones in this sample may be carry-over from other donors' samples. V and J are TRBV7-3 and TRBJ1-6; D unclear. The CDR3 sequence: CASSFRHNSPLHF. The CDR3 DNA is TGTGCCAGCAGCTTCCGACATAATTCACCCCTCCACTTT.